This T cell receptor (beta chain) emerged from a study of response to subunit inactivated influenza vaccine. Regarding the study as a whole: The authors suggested that every seasonal influenza vaccination recruits few new T cells.

In TCRdb, the RT-PCR reads were re-called with MiXCR into one record per CDR3 protein. The sample gives around 570,000 distinct CDR3 sequences, 11% of which show up once; roughly 11% is in the top ten. V lost 8 bases to trimming and J lost 9 bases, with 23 bases between them. The length of the CDR3 is 14 residues. This clonotype came up many times. The antigen remains unidentified. The sample was also reused in another study, on T cells expressing NK-cell markers. This second study says: Researchers built TCR beta cDNA using 5'RACE template switching with UMIs. Sequencing covered eight donors, seven HCMV-seropositive and one seronegative. The same clonotypes also predominated in the CD3+CD56-NKG2C+ fraction of four donors.

The TCR comes from a man between 50 and 59 years old who received an inactivated influenza vaccine. The V gene is TRBV12-3 or TRBV12-4, the J gene TRBJ2-7; D might be TRBD1 or TRBD2, each matching 5 bases. This specimen consisted of PBMCs from blood, obtained on the day of vaccination. The CDR3 region is CASSPGDRLAGQYF. Written as DNA, the CDR3 is TGTGCCAGCTCCCCCGGGGACCGTTTAGCAGGGCAGTACTTC.